This T cell receptor beta chain stems from a study of T cell changes during pregnancy in multiple sclerosis. Only in-frame clones appear in the TCRdb table, and some are missing; sequencing was by immunoSEQ multiplex PCR. The table records about 36,000 clones, 90% to 95% of them present only once. The material sequenced was CD4+ T cells from peripheral blood mononuclear cells, taken in the second trimester of pregnancy. This receptor was taken from a female donor in good health, enrolled as a control in a pregnancy study.

This chain's CDR3 is CAISGDRGEKLFF. The CDR3 DNA is TGTGCCATTTCGGGGGACAGGGGTGAAAAACTGTTTTTT. This chain connects TRBV6-1 to TRBJ1-4, with 10 positions matching TRBD1. The CDR3 covers 13 residues. V shed 10 bases and J 7 bases; nucleotides not matched to a gene: 6. Germline-derived CDR1 and CDR2 are MNHNS and SASEGT.